The 29 T cell receptor beta chains below come from one sample, sequenced in a study of CD8+CD57+ T cells in acquired aplastic anemia. Template material for TCR beta VDJ and CDR3 profiling consisted of genomic DNA. One entry per CDR3 protein results from TCRdb running MiXCR on the reads. The profile shows under 200,000 distinct CDR3 sequences, approximately 40% of them singletons. Material for sequencing was sorted CD4+, CD8+, or CD8+CD57+ T cells (not recorded which) from PBMCs. The receptors stem from a human donor in good health.

Only a few counts were recorded for this clonotype. The V call is TRBV6-6, the J call TRBJ2-1, with D perhaps TRBD2 (5 bases). CDR3 length: 14 residues. From germline, CDR1 is MNHNY and CDR2 SVGAGI (reference sequence). The ends were cut back, 6 bases at V and 3 bases at J, with 12 bases in the middle. CDR3 amino acids: CASSPAGYYNEQFF. CDR3 coding DNA: TGTGCCAGCAGCCCCGCGGGCTACTACAATGAGCAGTTCTTC.

About this clonotype itself: Relative to the germline gene, one junction end is altered; a read error may explain this. The rearrangement uses TRBV5-6 and TRBJ1-6; D not certain. The CDR3 consists of 16 residues. The germline V gene encodes CDR1 SGHDT and CDR2 YYEEEE. The CDR3 sequence: CASSYLLSSYNSPLHF. In DNA form, the CDR3 reads TGTGCCAGCAGCTACCTTCTGAGCTCCTATAACTCACCCCTCCACTTT.

This clonotype was counted many times. The rearrangement links TRBV18 to TRBJ1-6; the D is unclear. Germline V gene sequence: CDR1 KGHSH, CDR2 LQKENI. The germline V and J ends were trimmed by 0 bases and 7 bases, with 4 bases remaining between them. The length of the CDR3 is 13 residues. CDR3 protein: CASSPPPNSPLHF. In DNA, the CDR3 is TGTGCCAGCTCACCACCCCCCAATTCACCCCTCCACTTT.

The chain couples TRBV2 to TRBJ1-2, with D possibly being TRBD1 (6 bases). Germline-derived CDR1 and CDR2 are SNHLY and FYNNEI. The CDR3 runs to 13 residues. V dropped 4 bases and J dropped 6 bases, with 12 bases sitting between them. This CDR3 reads CASSGLAGDGYTF. Written as DNA, the CDR3 is TGTGCCAGCAGTGGATTAGCAGGGGATGGCTACACCTTC.

The V gene is TRBV7-8, the J gene TRBJ2-3; D perhaps matches TRBD2 (6 bases). V gave up 2 bases and J gave up 3 bases, with 9 bases separating them. The CDR3 is made up of 14 amino acids. Germline values: CDR1 SGHVS, CDR2 FQNEAQ. The CDR3 reads CASSLTGETDTQYF. The CDR3, as DNA: TGTGCCAGCAGCTTAACGGGGGAGACAGATACGCAGTATTTT.

The gene calls are TRBV7-9 and TRBJ1-2; 9 bases are a match to TRBD1. The germline gives CDR1 SEHNR, CDR2 FQNEAQ (reference sequence). The length of the CDR3 is 15 residues. Trimming at V came to 4 bases and at J to 4 bases, leaving 7 bases not matched to a gene. The CDR3: CASSSGQGIRYGYTF. CDR3 nucleotide sequence: TGTGCCAGCAGCTCTGGACAGGGGATTCGCTATGGCTACACCTTC.

The chain has TRBV6-2 or TRBV6-3 and TRBJ1-2, with D hard to call. Germline V lookup: CDR1 MNHEY, CDR2 SVGEGT. V was pared by 6 bases and J by 11 bases, with 19 bases between. The CDR3 has 13 amino acids. Here the CDR3 reads CASSQTRALGYTF. The CDR3 bases are TGTGCCAGCAGCCAAACCAGAGCGCTCGGGTACACCTTC.

In regard to this clonotype: This may come from a read error, since a much larger clone is one base off. This rearrangement joins TRBV7-2 to TRBJ1-1, with a possible D match to TRBD1 (5 bases). Germline values: CDR1 SGHTA, CDR2 FQGNSA. CDR3 size: 12 residues. As DNA, the CDR3 is TGTGCCAGCAGCGTAGCCGGGACCCAAGCTTCCTTT. Its protein product is CASSVAGTQASF. The full variable domain, in which reference TRBV7-2 and TRBJ1-1 provide the parts outside the CDR3, is GAGVSQSPSNKVTEKGKDVELRCDPISGHTALYWYRQSLGQGLEFLIYFQGNSAPDKSGLPSDRFSAERTGGSVSTLTIQRTQQEDSAVYLCASSVAGTQASFGQGTRLTVV.

About this clonotype: One end of the junction fails to match germline, which may point to a read error. The chain uses TRBV15 and TRBJ1-5; D gene unclear. The CDR3 is made up of 15 amino acids. CDR1 and CDR2 (germline): LNHNV, YYDKDF (reference sequence). CDR3 nucleotides: TGTGCCACCAGCAGAGAAAGCTATAGCAATCGGCCCCAGCACTTT. This sequence encodes CATSRESYSNRPQHF.

This clonotype has a count of ten or more. The J gene is TRBJ2-5, the V gene TRBV10-3; TRBD2 matches at 8 bases. After removal of 0 bases from V and 3 bases from J, the junction contained 18 bases not matched to a gene. CDR1 ENHRY and CDR2 SYGVKD come from the germline V gene. The CDR3 is 20 residues long. The CDR3 protein is CAISESFVAGLKTAEETQYF. The CDR3 DNA reads TGTGCCATCAGTGAGTCCTTTGTAGCGGGATTGAAAACTGCAGAAGAGACCCAGTACTTC.

This sequence joins TRBV10-1 and TRBJ1-1; 9 positions agree with TRBD1. The trim removed 6 bases at V and 3 bases at J, leaving 8 bases unmatched. Germline CDR1 and CDR2: WNHNN and SYGVQD (reference sequence). This CDR3 has 15 amino acids. The DNA for the CDR3 is TGCGCCAGCAGAGAAACAGGGGGCGTGGACACTGAAGCTTTCTTT. Protein sequence: CASRETGGVDTEAFF.

This clonotype showed up many times. The chain links TRBV15 to TRBJ1-1; D is unresolved. The CDR3 runs 13 residues. Germline-derived CDR1 and CDR2 are LNHNV and YYDKDF (reference sequence). Trimming took off 1 base at V and 0 bases at J, with 3 bases between the two ends. This CDR3 reads CATSRGVNTEAFF. The CDR3 nucleotides are TGTGCCACCAGCAGAGGGGTGAACACTGAAGCTTTCTTT.

The chain recombines TRBV20-1 with TRBJ2-1; 7 positions match TRBD1. The CDR3 sequence is 17 residues long. Trimming removed 6 bases from V and 0 bases from J; junction bases left unmatched: 14. Looked up from germline, CDR1 is DFQATT and CDR2 is SNEGSKA (reference sequence). CDR3 sequence: CSATSDRDAGSYNEQFF. CDR3 DNA sequence: TGCAGTGCCACCAGTGACAGGGACGCCGGCTCCTACAATGAGCAGTTCTTC.

This clonotype showed up many times. The V and J genes are TRBV9 and TRBJ1-6, with D possibly being TRBD1 (6 bases). CDR1 is SGDLS and CDR2 is YYNGEE in the germline V gene. This CDR3 region has 15 residues. V was cut by 0 bases and J by 4 bases, with 8 bases left in between. CDR3 loop: CASSVEGGYNSPLHF. As DNA, the CDR3 is TGTGCCAGCAGCGTAGAAGGGGGATATAATTCACCCCTCCACTTT.

The chain recombines TRBV20-1 with TRBJ1-1, with TRBD1 matching 8 bases. CDR1 is DFQATT, CDR2 SNEGSKA, per germline (reference sequence). Trimming cost V 5 bases and J 0 bases; bases outside gene matches: 5. This CDR3 region has 14 residues. CDR3 nucleotide sequence: TGCAGTGCTCAGGACAGGGCGTTGAACACTGAAGCTTTCTTT. Translating it yields CSAQDRALNTEAFF.

This clonotype was recorded at least ten times. V gene TRBV18 combines with J gene TRBJ1-6; 10 bases agree with TRBD1. The junction had 8 bases not matched to a gene; V was cut back by 5 bases and J by 10 bases. Germline V gene sequence: CDR1 KGHSH, CDR2 LQKENI. The CDR3 runs to 15 residues. Here the CDR3 reads CASSSGTGERSPLHF. DNA of the CDR3: TGTGCCAGCTCATCCGGGACAGGGGAACGGTCACCCCTCCACTTT.

The V gene is TRBV7-9, the J gene TRBJ2-5; TRBD1 matches 9 bases. The CDR3 loop spans 15 amino acids. From germline, CDR1 is SEHNR and CDR2 FQNEAQ (reference sequence). The V gene end was trimmed by 3 bases and the J gene end by 2 bases; junction bases not matched to a gene: 4. The CDR3 DNA follows: TGTGCCAGCAGCTTCCACGACAGGGGGCAAGAGACCCAGTACTTC. This codes for CASSFHDRGQETQYF.

The chain recombines TRBV10-3 with TRBJ2-2; tentatively, D is TRBD2 (6 bases). The germline V and J ends were trimmed by 6 bases and 7 bases, with 12 bases remaining between them. This CDR3 spans 13 amino acids. CDR1 is ENHRY and CDR2 is SYGVKD in the germline V gene. The chain's CDR3 is CAISRLVGGELFF. CDR3 DNA sequence: TGTGCCATCAGCCGACTAGTTGGCGGGGAGCTGTTTTTT.

This clonotype was seen repeatedly, ten times or more. V usage is TRBV18 and J usage is TRBJ2-7; D may be TRBD2 (6 bases). V was trimmed by 8 bases and J by 3 bases, leaving 17 bases between them. The V gene's germline CDR1 is KGHSH and CDR2 LQKENI. This CDR3 is built from 14 residues. The CDR3 reads CASPSRGNLYEQYF. In DNA form, the CDR3 reads TGTGCCAGCCCCTCCCGCGGGAACCTCTACGAGCAGTACTTC. The full variable domain, with the rest looked up from reference TRBV18 and TRBJ2-7, is NAGVMQNPRHLVRRRGQEARLRCSPMKGHSHVYWYRQLPEEGLKFMVYLQKENIIDESGMPKERFSAEFPKEGPSILRIQQVVRGDSAAYFCASPSRGNLYEQYFGPGTRLTVT.

This clonotype was counted a single time. The chain is built from TRBV7-2 and TRBJ1-2; D remains unclear. The CDR3 has 14 amino acids. The V end was cut by 6 bases, the J end by 0 bases, with 11 bases between. Germline CDR1 reads SGHTA; CDR2 reads FQGNSA. The CDR3 nucleotides read TGTGCCAGCAGTTTCTTGGGCCCTAACTATGGCTACACCTTC. It is translated as CASSFLGPNYGYTF.

This clonotype was observed at least ten times. The chain uses TRBV7-9 and TRBJ2-7, with 8 bases identical to TRBD1. The germline V gene encodes CDR1 SEHNR and CDR2 FQNEAQ (reference sequence). This CDR3 contains 14 residues. Germline trimming cut 3 bases from V and 4 bases from J; bases unmatched to any gene: 5. Here the CDR3 DNA reads TGTGCCAGCAGCTTCGACAGGGGATTGTACGAGCAGTACTTC. Translated, it gives CASSFDRGLYEQYF.

This clonotype was recorded a few times. The V and J genes are TRBV20-1 and TRBJ2-1; 10 nucleotides agree with TRBD2. Germline loops: CDR1 DFQATT, CDR2 SNEGSKA (reference sequence). With V trimmed by 0 bases and J by 8 bases, 10 bases remained unmatched. CDR3 length equals 16 residues. The CDR3 DNA follows: TGCAGTGCTAGAGATCAGCCGGGACTAGCGATGTATGAGCAGTTCTTC. It encodes CSARDQPGLAMYEQFF.

There are a few counts of this clonotype. The chain recombines TRBV12-3 or TRBV12-4 with TRBJ2-3; perhaps TRBD1 as D (6 bases). Trimming stripped 5 bases from V and 8 bases from J, with 17 bases between. This CDR3 is built from 14 residues. CDR3 DNA sequence: TGTGCCAGCAGTCCGCAGGGGCCCAAGGCTACGCAGTATTTT. Translating gives CASSPQGPKATQYF.

This clonotype was seen repeatedly, ten times or more. This sequence joins TRBV6-1 and TRBJ2-7; unclear D gene. The V end lost 7 bases, the J end lost 3 bases, and 10 bases lay between the germline ends. This CDR3 has 12 amino acids. Germline assignment: CDR1 MNHNS and CDR2 SASEGT. CDR3 region: CASTTLGYEQYF. CDR3 DNA sequence: TGTGCCAGCACTACCCTCGGCTACGAGCAGTACTTC.

This clonotype was counted many times. This chain joins TRBV5-1 and TRBJ1-2; 8 bases agree with TRBD1. In germline, CDR1 is SGHRS, CDR2 YFSETQ. CDR3 length: 16 amino acids. V trimming: 3 bases; J trimming: 6 bases; junction bases outside the gene matches: 13. The CDR3 DNA reads TGCGCCAGCAGCTCACTCCAGGGGGCTACCTATGATGGCTACACCTTC. Its translation: CASSSLQGATYDGYTF.

This clonotype appeared a few times. A much larger clone lies one base from this, so it may be a read error. V and J are TRBV11-2 and TRBJ2-7, with 9 bases aligning to TRBD1. Germline V gene sequence: CDR1 SGHAT, CDR2 FQNNGV. This CDR3 is built from 16 residues. J was trimmed by 2 bases and V by 5 bases; bases with no gene match: 10. CDR3 sequence: CASSVVGDREAYEQYF. For the CDR3, the DNA is TGTGCCAGCAGCGTAGTGGGGGACAGGGAGGCCTACGAGCAGTACTTC.

With respect to this clonotype: Germline is not matched at one junction end, which may reflect a read error. This sequence joins TRBV30 and TRBJ1-5; TRBD1 matches at 7 bases. The CDR3 contains 13 residues. The germline gives CDR1 GTSNPN, CDR2 SVGIG (reference sequence). The CDR3 is CAWSAQGNRPQHF. CDR3 nucleotides: TGTGCCTGGAGTGCACAGGGGAATCGGCCCCAGCATTTT.

Many counts were recorded for this clonotype. CDR3 residues: CASSFAGVETQYF. In DNA form, the CDR3 reads TGTGCCAGCAGCTTTGCGGGGGTAGAGACCCAGTACTTC. This chain uses TRBV7-9 with TRBJ2-5; 7 bases map to TRBD2. The CDR3 has 13 amino acids. Looked up from germline, CDR1 is SEHNR and CDR2 is FQNEAQ (reference sequence). V lost 3 bases to trimming and J lost 4 bases; unmatched junction nucleotides: 2.

This clonotype was found many times. V usage is TRBV7-6 and J usage is TRBJ2-2, with 11 bases identical to TRBD2. The V segment lost 5 bases and the J segment 6 bases; nucleotides outside the gene matches: 11. Germline values: CDR1 SGHVS, CDR2 FNYEAQ. The CDR3 totals 17 residues. CDR3 residues: CASSPRTSGSVSGELFF. For the CDR3, the DNA is TGTGCCAGCAGCCCCCGCACTAGCGGGAGTGTATCCGGGGAGCTGTTTTTT.